This note documents a single T cell receptor beta chain sequence. Its specificity is unknown. These data are taken from a study of cytomegalovirus exposure and HLA in healthy donors. Study-level results: Follow-up analysis later connected one missense variant in DCLRE1C with trimming of TCR beta V- and J-genes. Reported performance of the classifier showed diagnosis of cytomegalovirus status with high specificity and sensitivity. TCR beta sequences numbering under 20,000 were associated with HLA alleles at 0.05 false discovery rate in a later analysis. A highly shared variant cluster was judged a likely technical artifact.

Germline CDR1 MNHNS, CDR2 SASEGT. This CDR3 is built from 13 residues. With 6 bases removed from V and 4 bases from J, the gap between germline ends came to 12 bases. The PCR made use of 60 Vbeta and 13 Jbeta primers. Sequencing used immunoSEQ multiplex PCR; TCRdb keeps in-frame clones, though not all of them. Of around 130,000 clones listed, about four fifths were seen once; the top ten hold roughly 1.5%. The sequenced sample consisted of PBMCs. The TCR sequence derives from a young woman in good health and CMV-seronegative. This rearrangement joins TRBV6-1 to TRBJ1-2; D not resolved. Written as DNA, the CDR3 is TGTGCCAGCAGCCCTAGGCCCCCCTATGGCTACACCTTC. This codes for CASSPRPPYGYTF.